What follows describes a single T cell receptor (beta chain). Its cognate antigen is unknown. With baseline, cycle 4 day 1, and cycle 7 day 1 as timepoints, blood was sampled. These data come from a study of OX40 agonist ivuxolimab in advanced cancers. The protocol was immunoSEQ multiplex PCR, while the TCRdb copy is restricted to in-frame clones and leaves out a portion. This table has 90,000 to 130,000 clones, roughly 90% appearing once. V was clipped by 0 bases and J by 0 bases, with 5 bases between them. The CDR3 runs 14 residues. Germline lookup yields CDR1 SGHRS and CDR2 YFSETQ. General study points: CD8+ T cells were the subset that, on average, had more expanded clones than CD4+.

The clonotype comes from an adult with an advanced solid tumor such as melanoma, head and neck, liver or kidney cancer. The input for sequencing was CD4+ or CD8+ T cells sorted from blood, taken in a trial of the OX40 agonist ivuxolimab. The rearrangement joins TRBV5-1 to TRBJ2-3; unclear D gene. The CDR3: CASSLDSSTDTQYF. In DNA form, the CDR3 reads TGCGCCAGCAGCTTGGACTCTAGCACAGATACGCAGTATTTT.